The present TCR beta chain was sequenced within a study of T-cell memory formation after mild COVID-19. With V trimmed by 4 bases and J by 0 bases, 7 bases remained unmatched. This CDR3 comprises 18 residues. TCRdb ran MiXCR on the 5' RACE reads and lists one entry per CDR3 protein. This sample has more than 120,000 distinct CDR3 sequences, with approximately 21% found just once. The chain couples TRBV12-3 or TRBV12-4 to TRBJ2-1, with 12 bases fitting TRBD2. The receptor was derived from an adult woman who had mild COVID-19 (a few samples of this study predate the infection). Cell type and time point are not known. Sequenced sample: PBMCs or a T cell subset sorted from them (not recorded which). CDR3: CASSSTSGGLSSYNEQFF. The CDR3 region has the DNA TGTGCCAGCAGTTCGACTAGCGGGGGCCTCAGCTCCTACAATGAGCAGTTCTTC.